One sample yielded the 32 T cell receptor beta chains listed below, sequenced in a study of cytomegalovirus exposure and HLA in healthy donors. 60 Vbeta and 13 Jbeta primers were used in PCR. Produced via immunoSEQ multiplex PCR; TCRdb's table is partial and in-frame only. The table includes about 200,000 clones, about 80% detected once. Sequencing used PBMCs. These TCRs come from a woman aged 25-40 years in good health and CMV-seronegative.

There are a few counts of this clone. The chain couples TRBV9 to TRBJ2-7; no firm D call. This CDR3 comprises 14 residues. The V end was cut by 0 bases, the J end by 3 bases, with 10 bases between. Germline V CDR1 and CDR2: SGDLS, YYNGEE. The CDR3 region is CASSVAAGNYEQYF. The DNA for the CDR3 is TGTGCCAGCAGCGTAGCGGCAGGAAACTACGAGCAGTACTTC.

V and J are TRBV10-1 and TRBJ2-6, with 9 bases identical to TRBD1. The V gene's germline CDR1 is WNHNN and CDR2 SYGVQD (reference sequence). Unmatched junction bases numbered 7, after V lost 6 bases and J lost 4 bases. CDR3 length: 16 residues. This chain's CDR3 is CASSLGTGTGANVLTF. For the CDR3, the DNA is TGCGCCAGCAGCCTCGGGACAGGGACCGGGGCCAACGTCCTGACTTTC.

The rearrangement uses TRBV2 and TRBJ2-7; TRBD1 matches at 8 bases. The CDR3 has 12 residues. V lost 6 bases, J lost 6 bases, and 4 bases stayed unmatched. Germline-derived CDR1 and CDR2 are SNHLY and FYNNEI. CDR3 sequence: CASRQGAGEQYF. The CDR3 bases are TGTGCCAGCAGGCAGGGGGCAGGCGAGCAGTACTTC.

This clone was observed a few times. V usage is TRBV9 and J usage is TRBJ1-1; D remains unclear. CDR1 and CDR2 from the germline V gene are SGDLS and YYNGEE. The CDR3 has 12 residues. Trimming removed 0 bases at V and 6 bases at J, with 6 bases between. CDR3 in DNA: TGTGCCAGCAGCGTAGTGGCCCCTGAAGCTTTCTTT. It codes for CASSVVAPEAFF.

This clone was detected a few times. The CDR3 sequence is CASSLGGSADTQYF. DNA for the CDR3: TGCGCCAGCAGCTTGGGCGGGAGCGCAGATACGCAGTATTTT. The chain uses TRBV5-1 and TRBJ2-3; the match to TRBD2 covers 7 bases. CDR3 length equals 14 residues. The trim removed 0 bases at V and 4 bases at J, leaving 2 bases unmatched. Germline loops: CDR1 SGHRS, CDR2 YFSETQ.

This rearrangement joins TRBV5-1 to TRBJ2-7; 14 positions agree with TRBD2. V was clipped by 4 bases and J by 4 bases; unmatched bases: 1. The CDR3 has 14 amino acids. The germline V gene encodes CDR1 SGHRS and CDR2 YFSETQ. The CDR3 here is CASSRTSGGYEQYF. DNA for the CDR3: TGCGCCAGCAGCAGGACTAGCGGGGGGTACGAGCAGTACTTC.

The gene calls are TRBV7-9 and TRBJ1-6; 9 bases line up with TRBD1. V gave up 6 bases and J gave up 7 bases; unmatched junction bases: 7. From germline, CDR1 is SEHNR and CDR2 FQNEAQ (reference sequence). This CDR3 region has 15 residues. In DNA form, the CDR3 reads TGTGCCAGCAGGAAAGGCGGACAGGGGAATTCACCCCTCCACTTT. Its protein product is CASRKGGQGNSPLHF.

V usage is TRBV10-3 and J usage is TRBJ1-5, with D possibly TRBD1 on 5 matching bases. The CDR3 totals 14 residues. Germline V gene sequence: CDR1 ENHRY, CDR2 SYGVKD. Deletions cut 6 bases from V and 3 bases from J, with 12 bases between. Here the CDR3 reads CAIRGGGFNQPQHF. For the CDR3, the DNA is TGTGCCATCAGGGGGGGAGGTTTCAATCAGCCCCAGCATTTT.

V and J are TRBV6-5 and TRBJ2-7; no clear D. The germline V and J ends were trimmed by 2 bases and 5 bases, with 16 bases remaining between them. The CDR3 has 15 residues. CDR1 MNHEY and CDR2 SVGAGI come from the germline V gene. For the CDR3, the DNA is TGTGCCAGCAGTTACCGAGGTAGCCCTTCTCACGAGCAGTACTTC. Protein: CASSYRGSPSHEQYF.

Concerning this clone: The sample contains more than one DNA sequence encoding this CDR3. The chain recombines TRBV7-2 with TRBJ1-2; D might be TRBD1 (5 bases). Germline V CDR1 and CDR2: SGHTA, FQGNSA. The CDR3 runs to 13 residues. Deletions cut 1 base from V and 5 bases from J, with 8 bases between. In nucleotides, the CDR3 is TGTGCCAGCAGCTTAGGGCAGGGTTATGGCTACACCTTC. Amino acids: CASSLGQGYGYTF. The whole variable domain, filled in from reference TRBV7-2 and TRBJ1-2, reads GAGVSQSPSNKVTEKGKDVELRCDPISGHTALYWYRQSLGQGLEFLIYFQGNSAPDKSGLPSDRFSAERTGGSVSTLTIQRTQQEDSAVYLCASSLGQGYGYTFGSGTRLTVV.

The CDR3 nucleotides read TGTGCCAGCAGTTCTTGGACAGGGGACTACGAGCAGTACTTC. It yields the protein CASSSWTGDYEQYF. V and J are TRBV27 and TRBJ2-7; 9 positions match TRBD1. The junction had 4 bases not matched to a gene; V was cut back by 4 bases and J by 3 bases. The CDR3 covers 14 residues. Germline CDR1 is MNHEY and CDR2 is SMNVEV (reference sequence).

The J gene is TRBJ1-1, the V gene TRBV7-9; 7 bases match TRBD1. CDR3 length: 16 residues. With V trimmed by 6 bases and J by 1 base, 11 bases remained unmatched. The V gene's germline CDR1 is SEHNR and CDR2 FQNEAQ (reference sequence). The CDR3 loop reads CASRPPQGTGNTEAFF. CDR3 bases: TGTGCCAGCAGACCACCACAGGGGACGGGGAACACTGAAGCTTTCTTT.

This clone was detected only a few times. CDR3 in amino acids: CASSGTSGFSYEQYF. CDR3 DNA: TGTGCCAGTAGTGGGACTAGCGGGTTCTCCTACGAGCAGTACTTC. The chain carries TRBV19 and TRBJ2-7; 12 nucleotides line up with TRBD2. The length of the CDR3 is 15 residues. V gave up 5 bases and J gave up 0 bases; unmatched junction bases: 2. The germline V gene encodes CDR1 LNHDA and CDR2 SQIVND (reference sequence).

CDR3 region: CSVELSVAGGELFF. The DNA for the CDR3 is TGCAGCGTTGAATTAAGTGTAGCGGGCGGGGAGCTGTTTTTT. The chain employs TRBV29-1 and TRBJ2-2; 7 bases are shared with TRBD2. From germline, CDR1 is SQVTM and CDR2 ANQGSEA. The CDR3 runs 14 residues. V lost 2 bases and J lost 7; bases outside the gene matches: 7.

A single count supports this clone. The genes are TRBV10-3 and TRBJ2-7; D perhaps matches TRBD2 (7 bases). Looked up from germline, CDR1 is ENHRY and CDR2 is SYGVKD. CDR3 length: 16 amino acids. With 0 bases removed from V and 4 bases from J, the gap between germline ends came to 16 bases. The CDR3 is CAISESGGAGRYEQYF. The CDR3 DNA reads TGTGCCATCAGTGAGTCGGGGGGGGCGGGTCGGTACGAGCAGTACTTC.

The chain carries TRBV9 and TRBJ2-2; 7 bases line up with TRBD1. The V gene's germline CDR1 is SGDLS and CDR2 YYNGEE. The trim removed 3 bases at V and 6 bases at J, leaving 17 bases unmatched. This CDR3 region has 18 residues. This CDR3 reads CASSARTGGGRWAGELFF. The CDR3 nucleotides read TGTGCCAGCAGCGCCCGGACAGGAGGTGGGAGATGGGCCGGGGAGCTGTTTTTT.

This chain connects TRBV13 to TRBJ2-7; D is perhaps TRBD2 (6 bases). V was trimmed by 5 bases and J by 4 bases, leaving 15 bases between them. The CDR3 has 14 amino acids. Germline loops: CDR1 PRHDT, CDR2 FYEKMQ (reference sequence). For the CDR3, the DNA is TGTGCCAGCAGCACTACTAGCAGACCTTACGAGCAGTACTTC. It codes for CASSTTSRPYEQYF.

This clone was counted only a few times. The gene calls are TRBV5-4 and TRBJ1-2; 9 bases line up with TRBD1. Germline V gene data show CDR1 as SGHNT and CDR2 as YYREEE (reference sequence). The CDR3 runs 13 residues. Unmatched junction bases numbered 4, after V lost 4 bases and J lost 6 bases. CDR3 amino acids: CASSRQGGDGYTF. The DNA for the CDR3 is TGTGCCAGCAGCCGACAGGGGGGGGATGGCTACACCTTC.

This sequence joins TRBV30 and TRBJ1-1, with 9 nucleotides matching TRBD1. This CDR3 is 14 amino acids long. Trimming cost V 4 bases and J 7 bases; bases outside gene matches: 10. From germline, CDR1 is GTSNPN and CDR2 SVGIG (reference sequence). Written as DNA, the CDR3 is TGTGCCTGGATAGGGGACAGGGAAATTATTGAAGCTTTCTTT. Its translation: CAWIGDREIIEAFF. Complete variable domain (other parts from reference TRBV30 and TRBJ1-1): SQTIHQWPATLVQPVGSPLSLECTVEGTSNPNLYWYRQAAGRGLQLLFYSVGIGQISSEVPQNLSASRPQDRQFILSSKKLLLSDSGFYLCAWIGDREIIEAFFGQGTRLTVV.

J is TRBJ2-6 and V is TRBV5-1; 8 nucleotides match TRBD1. J was trimmed by 0 bases and V by 4 bases; bases with no gene match: 9. The length of the CDR3 is 18 residues. The germline V gene has CDR1 SGHRS and CDR2 YFSETQ. The CDR3 protein is CASSPRDRISSGANVLTF. The CDR3 DNA reads as TGCGCCAGCAGCCCCCGGGACAGGATCTCCTCTGGGGCCAACGTCCTGACTTTC. Variable domain in full (rest from reference TRBV5-1 and TRBJ2-6): KAGVTQTPRYLIKTRGQQVTLSCSPISGHRSVSWYQQTPGQGLQFLFEYFSETQRNKGNFPGRFSGRQFSNSRSEMNVSTLELGDSALYLCASSPRDRISSGANVLTFGAGSRLTVL.

The chain carries TRBV13 and TRBJ2-5; no firm D call. The CDR3 is 15 residues long. The V end was cut by 2 bases, the J end by 2 bases, with 12 bases between. The germline gives CDR1 PRHDT, CDR2 FYEKMQ (reference sequence). Here the CDR3 reads CASSLTEERQETQYF. As DNA, the CDR3 is TGTGCCAGCAGCTTAACAGAAGAACGTCAAGAGACCCAGTACTTC.

The CDR3 coding sequence is TGTGCCTGGTACGACAACTCTAAAAACATTCAGTACTTC. Protein product: CAWYDNSKNIQYF. V is TRBV30 and J is TRBJ2-4, with D hard to call. There are 13 residues in the CDR3. Per the germline V gene, CDR1 is GTSNPN and CDR2 is SVGIG (reference sequence). V was shortened by 5 bases and J by 4 bases, with 12 bases between the two germline ends.

V gene TRBV30 combines with J gene TRBJ1-6; 8 nucleotides match TRBD1. The CDR3 totals 17 residues. Germline lookup yields CDR1 GTSNPN and CDR2 SVGIG (reference sequence). Trimming at V came to 0 bases and at J to 1 base, leaving 5 bases not matched to a gene. The CDR3 sequence is CAWSVTRGRSYNSPLHF. CDR3 nucleotide sequence: TGTGCCTGGAGTGTAACCAGGGGGCGATCCTATAATTCACCCCTCCACTTT. The full variable domain, with the rest looked up from reference TRBV30 and TRBJ1-6, is SQTIHQWPATLVQPVGSPLSLECTVEGTSNPNLYWYRQAAGRGLQLLFYSVGIGQISSEVPQNLSASRPQDRQFILSSKKLLLSDSGFYLCAWSVTRGRSYNSPLHFGNGTRLTVT.

V usage is TRBV18 and J usage is TRBJ2-2; TRBD2 matches at 13 bases. V trimming: 4 bases; J trimming: 3 bases; junction bases outside the gene matches: 5. CDR3 length: 17 amino acids. Germline V gives CDR1 KGHSH, CDR2 LQKENI. The CDR3 coding sequence is TGTGCCAGCTCACTCGGGACTAGCGGGGTCTACACCGGGGAGCTGTTTTTT. This gives the protein CASSLGTSGVYTGELFF.

V is TRBV29-1 and J is TRBJ2-3; TRBD2 aligns across 7 bases. Trimming cost V 6 bases and J 4 bases; bases outside gene matches: 7. Germline CDR1 and CDR2: SQVTM and ANQGSEA. CDR3 size: 13 residues. CDR3 nucleotide sequence: TGCAGCGTGGGTGGGGGGGAGGCAGATACGCAGTATTTT. Amino acids: CSVGGGEADTQYF.

This clone occurred a few times. This chain joins TRBV6-6 and TRBJ1-1; no clear D. The V gene lost 1 base and the J gene lost 6 bases, with 9 bases spanning the gap. This CDR3 is 13 amino acids long. CDR1 is MNHNY and CDR2 is SVGAGI in the germline V gene (reference sequence). As DNA, the CDR3 is TGTGCCAGCAGTTACTACAGTAACTCTGAAGCTTTCTTT. Translating gives CASSYYSNSEAFF.

This clone has just a few counts. This rearrangement joins TRBV6-4 to TRBJ1-1; 7 bases align to TRBD1. The V segment lost 9 bases and the J segment 6 bases; nucleotides outside the gene matches: 10. The germline V gene encodes CDR1 MRHNA and CDR2 SNTAGT. The CDR3 contains 13 residues. CDR3 DNA: TGTGCCAGTCGGGACAGACGAACCGCTGAAGCTTTCTTT. The encoded protein is CASRDRRTAEAFF.

This clone showed up just once. The chain recombines TRBV30 with TRBJ2-1; TRBD2 is a possible D gene (5 bases). CDR1 is GTSNPN, CDR2 SVGIG, per germline (reference sequence). V lost 2 bases and J 9 bases, leaving 14 bases between the germline ends. The CDR3 has 13 residues. CDR3 in DNA: TGTGCCTGGAGTTGGGCTAGCTCGAGTGAGCAGTTCTTC. As protein: CAWSWASSSEQFF.

The chain uses TRBV6-5 and TRBJ2-7; D gene unclear. This CDR3 is 13 amino acids long. V lost 6 bases and J lost 0, with 9 bases in between. Germline CDR1 and CDR2: MNHEY and SVGAGI. The CDR3 here is CASSSAYSYEQYF. For the CDR3, the DNA is TGTGCCAGCAGCTCAGCGTACTCCTACGAGCAGTACTTC.

In this sample, this clone turned up a few times. The rearrangement uses TRBV9 and TRBJ2-1; TRBD2 agrees at 7 bases. Germline CDR1 reads SGDLS; CDR2 reads YYNGEE. J was trimmed by 1 base and V by 2 bases; bases with no gene match: 12. The length of the CDR3 is 18 residues. Here the CDR3 reads CASSVFHGGGGSYNEQFF. In DNA form, the CDR3 reads TGTGCCAGCAGCGTCTTCCACGGAGGCGGGGGTTCCTACAATGAGCAGTTCTTC.

The V gene is TRBV29-1, the J gene TRBJ1-2; a weak D match, TRBD1 (6 bases). The CDR3 is 12 amino acids. Germline V lookup: CDR1 SQVTM, CDR2 ANQGSEA. The V gene lost 3 bases and the J gene lost 4 bases, with 9 bases spanning the gap. The CDR3 nucleotides read TGCAGCGTTGACAGGGGTGGCTATGGCTACACCTTC. Amino acid sequence: CSVDRGGYGYTF.

This clone was picked up one time. The rearrangement joins TRBV19 to TRBJ2-1; maybe TRBD1 (6 bases). In germline, CDR1 is LNHDA, CDR2 SQIVND (reference sequence). The CDR3 is 12 residues long. V dropped 8 bases and J dropped 2 bases, with 7 bases sitting between them. The CDR3: CASQGPYNEQFF. CDR3 in DNA: TGTGCCAGTCAGGGGCCCTACAATGAGCAGTTCTTC.